These 13 T cell receptor beta chains originate from one sample sequenced in a study of blood T cell repertoires in COVID-19. Repertoires were generated with immunoSEQ multiplex PCR, while TCRdb's copy carries only in-frame clones and drops some. The sample consists of approximately 490,000 clones, approximately 86% of them appearing once. Sequencing was carried out using PBMCs or T cells enriched from blood (not recorded which). The receptors come from a woman aged 18 to 35 who had recovered from COVID-19.

The chain has TRBV6-1 and TRBJ1-5; 12 bases line up with TRBD1. The CDR3 loop spans 17 amino acids. V lost 1 base to trimming and J lost 5 bases; unmatched junction nucleotides: 6. Looked up from germline, CDR1 is MNHNS and CDR2 is SASEGT. CDR3 in amino acids: CASSEESGTGGDQPQHF. CDR3 bases: TGTGCCAGCAGTGAAGAATCAGGGACAGGGGGCGATCAGCCCCAGCATTTT.

The gene calls are TRBV4-1 and TRBJ1-2; tentative D call: TRBD1 (5 bases). Deletions cut 0 bases from V and 3 bases from J, with 11 bases between. The CDR3 runs 15 residues. The V gene's germline CDR1 is MGHRA and CDR2 YSYEKL. The CDR3 protein is CASSQDRGDDYGYTF. The CDR3 region has the DNA TGCGCCAGCAGCCAAGATCGCGGGGACGACTATGGCTACACCTTC.

The genes are TRBV30 and TRBJ1-2; D gene uncertain. Germline loops: CDR1 GTSNPN, CDR2 SVGIG (reference sequence). The length of the CDR3 is 13 residues. V was cut by 5 bases and J by 14 bases, with 24 bases left in between. The CDR3 is CAWYGVNRSHSTF. The CDR3 DNA is TGTGCCTGGTACGGCGTGAACAGATCTCACTCGACCTTC.

The chain links TRBV15 to TRBJ1-5; D is unresolved. The CDR3 length is 16 residues. The germline V gene has CDR1 LNHNV and CDR2 YYDKDF (reference sequence). V was shortened by 3 bases and J by 5 bases, with 17 bases between the two germline ends. CDR3 loop: CATSSTREDQDQPQHF. Written as DNA, the CDR3 is TGTGCCACCAGCAGTACTAGGGAGGATCAGGATCAGCCCCAGCATTTT.

The gene calls are TRBV11-2 and TRBJ1-4; a weak D match, TRBD1 (6 bases). Germline CDR1 is SGHAT and CDR2 is FQNNGV. V was trimmed by 5 bases and J by 3 bases, leaving 19 bases between them. The CDR3 is 17 residues long. CDR3 DNA sequence: TGTGCCAGCAGCGTTTCAACCGACAGGCCTTCTAATGAAAAACTGTTTTTT. Encoded protein: CASSVSTDRPSNEKLFF.

The chain links TRBV3-1 (or the pseudogene TRBV3-2) to TRBJ1-2; 8 bases align to TRBD1. The V gene end was trimmed by 5 bases and the J gene end by 8 bases; junction bases not matched to a gene: 7. CDR1 LGHDT and CDR2 YNNKEL come from the germline V gene (reference sequence). The CDR3 consists of 13 residues. Here the CDR3 DNA reads TGTGCCAGCAGCTCCCACAGGGGGGCCGGCTACACCTTC. Its protein product is CASSSHRGAGYTF.

V is TRBV7-2 and J is TRBJ1-1; weak D call: TRBD1 (5 bases). Trimming shortened V by 5 bases and J by 6 bases, and 19 bases separated the two germline ends. Germline lookup yields CDR1 SGHTA and CDR2 FQGNSA. The CDR3 contains 15 residues. CDR3 protein: CASSPSPGVMAEAFF. For the CDR3, the DNA is TGTGCCAGCAGCCCGTCCCCGGGGGTGATGGCTGAAGCTTTCTTT.

CDR3 nucleotide sequence: TGTGCCAGCAGCTTGGGGGGGGGCCTCACAGATACGCAGTATTTT. Translating gives CASSLGGGLTDTQYF. The chain uses TRBV11-2 and TRBJ2-3, with D possibly being TRBD2 (7 bases). The V gene lost 3 bases and the J gene lost 2 bases, with 12 bases spanning the gap. The CDR3 runs to 15 residues. Looked up from germline, CDR1 is SGHAT and CDR2 is FQNNGV.

The sample holds a few counts of this clone. The chain is built from TRBV5-4 and TRBJ2-7; TRBD1 might be the D (7 bases). V lost 3 bases, J lost 5 bases, and 15 bases lay in between. This CDR3 is 14 amino acids long. Germline values: CDR1 SGHNT, CDR2 YYREEE (reference sequence). CDR3 sequence (DNA): TGTGCCAGCAGCTCAGGGGGGCGGAGGGACGAGCAGTACTTC. Its translation is CASSSGGRRDEQYF.

CDR3 DNA: TGTGCCAGCAGCACCGCCTGGTCGGGTTATATTATGAACACTGAAGCTTTCTTT. It specifies CASSTAWSGYIMNTEAFF. V and J are TRBV21-1 and TRBJ1-1. TRBV21-1 is described as a pseudogene. The CDR3 extends over 18 amino acids.

The chain has TRBV5-6 and TRBJ2-1, with 7 positions matching TRBD1. CDR3 length: 13 residues. Germline values: CDR1 SGHDT, CDR2 YYEEEE. After removal of 0 bases from V and 12 bases from J, the junction contained 6 bases not matched to a gene. Written as DNA, the CDR3 is TGTGCCAGCAGCTTGGGACAGGGCGGAGGGCAGTTCTTC. The encoded protein is CASSLGQGGGQFF. Variable domain in full (rest from reference TRBV5-6 and TRBJ2-1): DAGVTQSPTHLIKTRGQQVTLRCSPKSGHDTVSWYQQALGQGPQFIFQYYEEEERQRGNFPDRFSGHQFPNYSSELNVNALLLGDSALYLCASSLGQGGGQFFGPGTRLTVL.

This chain uses TRBV4-2 with TRBJ1-2; maybe TRBD1 (6 bases). CDR3 length equals 16 residues. Trimming removed 0 bases from V and 1 base from J, with 12 bases in between. CDR1 is LGHNA, CDR2 YNFKEQ, per germline. The chain's CDR3 is CASSQDRTANNYGYTF. In DNA, the CDR3 is TGTGCCAGCAGCCAAGACCGGACAGCGAATAACTATGGCTACACCTTC.

The rearrangement links TRBV5-8 to TRBJ2-2; a possible D gene is TRBD1 (6 bases). The CDR3 is 16 residues long. Between the trimmed V and J ends, which lost 5 bases and 0 bases, there was a span of 14 bases. Per the germline V gene, CDR1 is SGHTS and CDR2 is YDEGEE. The CDR3 spells CASRRMTGPNTGELFF. The CDR3 nucleotides read TGTGCCAGCAGGCGAATGACAGGACCGAACACCGGGGAGCTGTTTTTT.